These 12 T cell receptor beta chains were all obtained from the same sample, sequenced in a study of response to subunit inactivated influenza vaccine. TCRdb redid the calling of the RT-PCR reads with MiXCR, one entry per CDR3 protein. The sample has some 640,000 distinct CDR3 sequences, 14% seen once. The sequencing used PBMCs from blood, collected roughly 15 days before vaccination. The receptors originated from a middle-aged man who received an inactivated influenza vaccine.

CDR3 in DNA: TGCAGTGCTATACCTCGGGTTATTGCGCGGAGTGGCCGCTCCTACAATGAGCAGTTCTTC. Translated, it gives CSAIPRVIARSGRSYNEQFF. The chain recombines TRBV20-1 with TRBJ2-1; D gene uncertain. Germline-derived CDR1 and CDR2 are DFQATT and SNEGSKA (reference sequence). With 4 bases removed from V and 0 bases from J, the gap between germline ends came to 28 bases. The CDR3 extends over 20 amino acids.

Only a few counts were recorded for this clonotype. In DNA form, the CDR3 reads TGTGCCATCAGTGAGTATGTGGAAGCGTACACTGAAGCTTTCTTT. It translates to CAISEYVEAYTEAFF. The gene calls are TRBV10-3 and TRBJ1-1; D unclear. The CDR3 is 15 residues long. The germline V gene has CDR1 ENHRY and CDR2 SYGVKD. Deletions cut 1 base from V and 3 bases from J, with 12 bases between.

This clonotype was found a few times. The chain recombines TRBV4-1 with TRBJ2-1; 9 bases match TRBD2. The CDR3 contains 15 residues. V trimming: 1 base; J trimming: 6 bases; junction bases outside the gene matches: 4. Germline V gene lookup returns CDR1 MGHRA and CDR2 YSYEKL. The CDR3 bases are TGCGCCAGCAGCCAAGTTTGGGGACTAGCCAATGAGCAGTTCTTC. It specifies CASSQVWGLANEQFF.

This clonotype came up a few times. The V gene is TRBV3-1, the J gene TRBJ2-2; maybe TRBD2 (5 bases). This CDR3 region has 18 residues. The V gene's germline CDR1 is LGHDT and CDR2 YNNKEL (reference sequence). The V and J ends lost 1 base and 0 bases respectively, with 15 bases between them. In DNA form, the CDR3 reads TGTGCCAGCAGCCAAGTAATCTCTAGCAGACCGAACACCGGGGAGCTGTTTTTT. This translates into CASSQVISSRPNTGELFF.

The sample holds a few counts of this clonotype. The chain carries TRBV29-1 and TRBJ1-4; perhaps TRBD1 as D (5 bases). CDR1 is SQVTM and CDR2 is ANQGSEA in the germline V gene. The V end lost 6 bases, the J end lost 4 bases, and 9 bases lay between the germline ends. The CDR3 loop spans 12 amino acids. CDR3 region: CSVKGSNEKLFF. CDR3 coding DNA: TGCAGCGTCAAGGGGAGTAATGAAAAACTGTTTTTT.

A few counts support this clonotype. The chain carries TRBV5-1 and TRBJ1-4; D call uncertain. V lost 0 bases, J lost 5 bases, and 11 bases lay in between. The CDR3 runs to 15 residues. The germline gives CDR1 SGHRS, CDR2 YFSETQ. For the CDR3, the DNA is TGCGCCAGCAGCTTGGTCGGGCACAACAATGAAAAACTGTTTTTT. Translating gives CASSLVGHNNEKLFF.

J is TRBJ1-2 and V is TRBV11-2; D is ambiguous. Germline V gene sequence: CDR1 SGHAT, CDR2 FQNNGV. Trimming pared 4 bases from V and 3 bases from J, leaving 6 bases between. The CDR3 totals 12 residues. CDR3 in amino acids: CASSSRDYGYTF. CDR3 in DNA: TGTGCCAGCAGCTCGCGGGACTATGGCTACACCTTC.

The chain combines TRBV10-3 with TRBJ1-1; a weak D match, TRBD1 (5 bases). Trimming took 3 bases from V and 10 from J, leaving 15 bases between them. This CDR3 has 13 amino acids. Looked up from germline, CDR1 is ENHRY and CDR2 is SYGVKD. CDR3 residues: CAISEQTPTGAFF. CDR3 nucleotides: TGTGCCATCAGTGAACAGACCCCAACAGGAGCTTTCTTT.

A few counts support this clonotype. The chain couples TRBV7-2 to TRBJ2-1, with no clear D. Trimming cost V 1 base and J 3 bases, with 7 bases left between them. The CDR3 extends over 14 amino acids. In germline, CDR1 is SGHTA, CDR2 FQGNSA. CDR3 sequence reads: CASSLGVIYNEQFF. DNA of the CDR3: TGTGCCAGCAGCTTAGGGGTCATCTACAATGAGCAGTTCTTC.

In this sample, this clonotype turned up many times. The chain couples TRBV27 to TRBJ2-7; 11 bases fit TRBD2. Germline V gene data show CDR1 as MNHEY and CDR2 as SMNVEV (reference sequence). The CDR3 is 15 amino acids. V shed 3 bases and J 3 bases; nucleotides not matched to a gene: 4. CDR3 in DNA: TGTGCCAGCAGTTTCGTTAGCGGGAGGGGCTACGAGCAGTACTTC. Amino acid sequence: CASSFVSGRGYEQYF.

The chain recombines TRBV10-3 with TRBJ2-3; perhaps D is TRBD1 or TRBD2 (5 bases each). Trimming stripped 6 bases from V and 0 bases from J, with 13 bases between. Per the germline V gene, CDR1 is ENHRY and CDR2 is SYGVKD. CDR3 length equals 15 residues. This chain's CDR3 is CAIRGDGLSTDTQYF. The CDR3 nucleotides read TGTGCCATCAGGGGGGACGGACTTAGCACAGATACGCAGTATTTT.

This clonotype showed up just a few times. The chain recombines TRBV6-2 or TRBV6-3 with TRBJ2-7; no reliable D call. V shed 0 bases and J shed 3 bases, with 18 bases lying between them. The CDR3 spans 17 residues. Looked up from germline, CDR1 is MNHEY and CDR2 is SVGEGT. Written as DNA, the CDR3 is TGTGCCAGCAGTTACTCGATCTCAAAGGCCCCCCTCTACGAGCAGTACTTC. Amino acid sequence: CASSYSISKAPLYEQYF.